This T cell receptor (beta chain) was identified during a study of tumor and adjacent non-tumor tissue in lung cancer. At the level of the study: Patients were aged 31 to 76, 10 men and 5 women, stage I to III. Samples averaged about 4.17 million productive TCRbeta reads each. Study findings and constraints: Patients with more diverse tumor TCRs had worse survival.

With regard to this clonotype: The antigen remains unidentified.

A modified ARM-PCR protocol with three rounds of nested PCR amplified TCRbeta. One entry per CDR3 protein results from TCRdb running MiXCR on the multiplex PCR reads. Counted here are about 70,000 distinct CDR3 sequences, 73% occurring once; the ten biggest clones make up about 28%. No cell sorting was done before RNA was extracted from the tissue. Donors were chemotherapy-naive, newly diagnosed lung cancer surgical patients in China, August–late 2014. The origin of this receptor is a man aged 60 to 75 with non-small cell lung cancer. Material: lung tumor tissue.

The CDR3 DNA sequence: TGTGCCAGCAATAGACAGGGCTCCCATAATGAGCAGTTCTTC. Its translation: CASNRQGSHNEQFF. The chain is built from TRBV6-2 or TRBV6-3 and TRBJ2-1; 7 bases line up with TRBD1. The CDR3 is 14 residues long. CDR1 is MNHEY, CDR2 SVGEGT, per germline. The ends lost 7 bases at V and 7 bases at J; junction bases unmatched: 10.